These 22 T cell receptor beta chains originate from one sample sequenced in a study of blood T cell repertoires in COVID-19. The method was immunoSEQ multiplex PCR; TCRdb's version includes in-frame clones alone and lacks a portion of them. The table records 120,000 to 150,000 clones, approximately 90% of them present only once. The specimen was peripheral blood. These receptors all stem from a woman aged 80 or over with acute or convalescent COVID-19.

V and J are TRBV30 and TRBJ1-3, with TRBD1 matching over 7 bases. Germline V lookup: CDR1 GTSNPN, CDR2 SVGIG (reference sequence). This CDR3 spans 12 amino acids. After removal of 4 bases from V and 11 bases from J, the junction contained 8 bases not matched to a gene. In DNA form, the CDR3 reads TGTGCCTGGACTCAAAAGGGACAGTCCATATATTTT. This gives the protein CAWTQKGQSIYF. Based on the CDR3 plus reference TRBV30 and TRBJ1-3, the full variable domain is SQTIHQWPATLVQPVGSPLSLECTVEGTSNPNLYWYRQAAGRGLQLLFYSVGIGQISSEVPQNLSASRPQDRQFILSSKKLLLSDSGFYLCAWTQKGQSIYFGEGSWLTVV.

This chain uses TRBV30 with TRBJ1-1; 7 bases match TRBD1. The V and J ends lost 1 base and 2 bases, in that order; junction bases with no gene match: 4. This CDR3 contains 14 residues. The germline gives CDR1 GTSNPN, CDR2 SVGIG (reference sequence). CDR3 sequence reads: CAWSGGQKNTEAFF. In DNA, the CDR3 is TGTGCCTGGAGTGGGGGACAGAAAAACACTGAAGCTTTCTTT. Using reference TRBV30 and TRBJ1-1 for the parts outside the CDR3, the full variable domain is SQTIHQWPATLVQPVGSPLSLECTVEGTSNPNLYWYRQAAGRGLQLLFYSVGIGQISSEVPQNLSASRPQDRQFILSSKKLLLSDSGFYLCAWSGGQKNTEAFFGQGTRLTVV.

The chain employs TRBV20-1 and TRBJ2-5; 12 bases fit TRBD2. Germline CDR1 DFQATT, CDR2 SNEGSKA (reference sequence). V was pared by 3 bases and J by 7 bases, with 9 bases of the junction left unmatched. The CDR3 spans 15 residues. CDR3 amino acids: CSASKGLAGTWTQYF. Here the CDR3 DNA reads TGCAGTGCTAGTAAAGGACTAGCGGGGACCTGGACCCAGTACTTC.

V usage is TRBV18 and J usage is TRBJ1-3; 7 bases map to TRBD1. The V gene's germline CDR1 is KGHSH and CDR2 LQKENI. Trimming at V came to 4 bases and at J to 0 bases, leaving 12 bases not matched to a gene. CDR3 length: 18 amino acids. The CDR3 loop is CASSLNVGGGGSGNTIYF. The CDR3 nucleotides are TGTGCCAGCTCACTTAACGTCGGAGGGGGCGGCTCTGGAAACACCATATATTTT. The whole variable domain, remainder taken from reference TRBV18 and TRBJ1-3, is NAGVMQNPRHLVRRRGQEARLRCSPMKGHSHVYWYRQLPEEGLKFMVYLQKENIIDESGMPKERFSAEFPKEGPSILRIQQVVRGDSAAYFCASSLNVGGGGSGNTIYFGEGSWLTVV.

This chain joins TRBV5-1 and TRBJ2-1; 11 nucleotides agree with TRBD2. This CDR3 has 16 residues. Germline trimming cut 4 bases from V and 3 bases from J; bases unmatched to any gene: 6. Germline CDR1 reads SGHRS; CDR2 reads YFSETQ. The CDR3 reads CASSPETSGNYNEQFF. Written as DNA, the CDR3 is TGCGCCAGCAGCCCGGAGACTAGCGGGAACTACAATGAGCAGTTCTTC.

The chain uses TRBV6-1 and TRBJ1-6; the D gene is possibly TRBD1 (6 bases). Per germline, CDR1 MNHNS and CDR2 SASEGT. The V end was cut by 3 bases, the J end by 5 bases, with 8 bases between. The CDR3 is made up of 14 amino acids. The chain's CDR3 is CASSDAGDNSPLHF. As DNA, the CDR3 is TGTGCCAGCAGTGATGCAGGGGATAATTCACCCCTCCACTTT.

The chain links TRBV19 to TRBJ1-5, with 7 bases matching TRBD1. The germline V gene encodes CDR1 LNHDA and CDR2 SQIVND (reference sequence). The CDR3 extends over 16 amino acids. V was pared by 5 bases and J by 5 bases, with 12 bases of the junction left unmatched. CDR3 bases: TGTGCCAGTAGTCGAGGAAGGACAGGTTCGTATCAGCCCCAGCATTTT. Its translation: CASSRGRTGSYQPQHF. Using reference TRBV19 and TRBJ1-5 for the parts outside the CDR3, the full variable domain is DGGITQSPKYLFRKEGQNVTLSCEQNLNHDAMYWYRQDPGQGLRLIYYSQIVNDFQKGDIAEGYSVSREKKESFPLTVTSAQKNPTAFYLCASSRGRTGSYQPQHFGDGTRLSIL.

This clone came up once. The J gene is TRBJ2-2, the V gene TRBV4-1, with D maybe TRBD2 (5 bases). The CDR3 is made up of 18 amino acids. Trimming cost V 0 bases and J 6 bases, with 20 bases left between them. The germline V gene encodes CDR1 MGHRA and CDR2 YSYEKL. CDR3 amino acids: CASSQDWASRIRPGELFF. CDR3 bases: TGCGCCAGCAGCCAAGATTGGGCTAGCCGCATACGGCCCGGGGAGCTGTTTTTT.

The chain is built from TRBV4-1 and TRBJ1-1; D unclear. Per germline, CDR1 MGHRA and CDR2 YSYEKL. Trimming pared 1 base from V and 4 bases from J, leaving 10 bases between. The CDR3 is 14 amino acids. DNA of the CDR3: TGCGCCAGCAGCCAAGCAGCGGGTGGCACTGAAGCTTTCTTT. As protein: CASSQAAGGTEAFF.

J is TRBJ1-3 and V is TRBV7-2, with D perhaps matching TRBD1 (6 bases). This CDR3 contains 19 residues. Germline CDR1 reads SGHTA; CDR2 reads FQGNSA. Between the trimmed V and J ends, which lost 5 bases and 0 bases, there was a span of 23 bases. CDR3 nucleotide sequence: TGTGCCAGCAGCCCGATCCCGGGACATCTGTTGAGCTCTGGAAACACCATATATTTT. Protein sequence: CASSPIPGHLLSSGNTIYF.

CDR3 in amino acids: CASSLSGRGTIAKNIQYF. CDR3 nucleotide sequence: TGTGCCAGCAGCTTGTCGGGGCGGGGGACTATAGCCAAAAACATTCAGTACTTC. The chain employs TRBV5-6 and TRBJ2-4, with 7 bases fitting TRBD2. Germline loops: CDR1 SGHDT, CDR2 YYEEEE. The CDR3 covers 18 residues. The ends lost 1 base at V and 0 bases at J; junction bases unmatched: 10. The full variable domain, with the rest looked up from reference TRBV5-6 and TRBJ2-4, is DAGVTQSPTHLIKTRGQQVTLRCSPKSGHDTVSWYQQALGQGPQFIFQYYEEEERQRGNFPDRFSGHQFPNYSSELNVNALLLGDSALYLCASSLSGRGTIAKNIQYFGAGTRLSVL.

This clone has a handful of counts. This chain connects TRBV19 to TRBJ1-5; 7 bases line up with TRBD1. Germline values: CDR1 LNHDA, CDR2 SQIVND (reference sequence). This CDR3 is 15 amino acids long. Trimming removed 6 bases from V and 3 bases from J; junction bases left unmatched: 8. The CDR3 protein is CASRLGGGLNQPQHF. CDR3 nucleotide sequence: TGTGCCAGTAGGCTAGGAGGGGGCCTCAATCAGCCCCAGCATTTT. Full variable domain (outside the CDR3, taken from reference TRBV19 and TRBJ1-5): DGGITQSPKYLFRKEGQNVTLSCEQNLNHDAMYWYRQDPGQGLRLIYYSQIVNDFQKGDIAEGYSVSREKKESFPLTVTSAQKNPTAFYLCASRLGGGLNQPQHFGDGTRLSIL.

This rearrangement joins TRBV19 to TRBJ1-1; D is ambiguous. With 8 bases removed from V and 0 bases from J, the gap between germline ends came to 7 bases. This CDR3 is 12 amino acids long. CDR1 and CDR2 from the germline V gene are LNHDA and SQIVND (reference sequence). CDR3 sequence: CASRSLNTEAFF. CDR3 nucleotides: TGTGCCAGTCGGAGTTTGAACACTGAAGCTTTCTTT. The variable domain in full, completed from reference TRBV19 and TRBJ1-1, reads DGGITQSPKYLFRKEGQNVTLSCEQNLNHDAMYWYRQDPGQGLRLIYYSQIVNDFQKGDIAEGYSVSREKKESFPLTVTSAQKNPTAFYLCASRSLNTEAFFGQGTRLTVV.

The chain links TRBV5-1 to TRBJ1-4; D may be TRBD1 (6 bases). Germline assignment: CDR1 SGHRS and CDR2 YFSETQ. The CDR3 is 17 amino acids. V was cut by 0 bases and J by 5 bases, with 17 bases left in between. The DNA for the CDR3 is TGCGCCAGCAGCTTGGCCTTACTTCCGGACAGAAATGAAAAACTGTTTTTT. It codes for CASSLALLPDRNEKLFF. Together with reference TRBV5-1 and TRBJ1-4, the CDR3 gives the full variable domain: KAGVTQTPRYLIKTRGQQVTLSCSPISGHRSVSWYQQTPGQGLQFLFEYFSETQRNKGNFPGRFSGRQFSNSRSEMNVSTLELGDSALYLCASSLALLPDRNEKLFFGSGTQLSVL.

The V and J genes are TRBV5-1 and TRBJ1-2; 9 positions agree with TRBD1. The germline V gene encodes CDR1 SGHRS and CDR2 YFSETQ. The ends lost 4 bases at V and 5 bases at J; junction bases unmatched: 6. CDR3 size: 14 residues. In nucleotides, the CDR3 is TGCGCCAGCAGCGAGCGGACAGGGGAATATGGCTACACCTTC. Amino acids: CASSERTGEYGYTF.

About this clone itself: A junction boundary mismatches the germline segment, possibly from a read error. For the CDR3, the DNA is TGTGCCAACAGCTTGGACAGGGGGCTCGTCAATGAGCAGTTCTTC. This codes for CANSLDRGLVNEQFF. The chain is built from TRBV5-4 and TRBJ2-1; 11 bases align to TRBD1. The CDR3 consists of 15 residues. Germline CDR1 SGHNT, CDR2 YYREEE (reference sequence).

This clone was seen more than once but under ten times. V is TRBV2 and J is TRBJ1-5; 7 bases map to TRBD1. Germline trimming cut 8 bases from V and 3 bases from J; bases unmatched to any gene: 4. Per germline, CDR1 SNHLY and CDR2 FYNNEI. The CDR3 loop spans 13 amino acids. The CDR3: CASSQGINQPQHF. The CDR3 nucleotides read TGTGCCAGCTCACAGGGGATCAATCAGCCCCAGCATTTT.

About this clone: The junction shows a germline mismatch at one end, possibly a read error. The chain is built from TRBV18 and TRBJ2-1; 8 nucleotides line up with TRBD2. From germline, CDR1 is KGHSH and CDR2 LQKENI. The CDR3 extends over 15 amino acids. The CDR3 region has the DNA TGTGCCAGCTCACCCGGGACTAGTACTTACAATGGGCAGTTCTTC. It encodes CASSPGTSTYNGQFF.

Concerning this clone itself: Other nucleotide sequences in the sample specify the same CDR3. The chain has TRBV19 and TRBJ2-6; D is perhaps TRBD1 (5 bases). Trimming took 7 bases from V and 0 from J, leaving 7 bases between them. CDR3 length equals 14 residues. CDR1 LNHDA and CDR2 SQIVND come from the germline V gene (reference sequence). The CDR3 region has the DNA TGTGCCAGTACTGACAGCTCTGGGGCCAACGTCCTGACTTTC. Translating it yields CASTDSSGANVLTF. Together with reference TRBV19 and TRBJ2-6, the CDR3 gives the full variable domain: DGGITQSPKYLFRKEGQNVTLSCEQNLNHDAMYWYRQDPGQGLRLIYYSQIVNDFQKGDIAEGYSVSREKKESFPLTVTSAQKNPTAFYLCASTDSSGANVLTFGAGSRLTVL.

The chain combines TRBV2 with TRBJ1-5, with D possibly TRBD1 on 6 matching bases. The CDR3 consists of 14 residues. Germline V CDR1 and CDR2: SNHLY, FYNNEI. V was cut by 6 bases and J by 3 bases, with 12 bases left in between. The CDR3: CASRADSPNQPQHF. The CDR3 nucleotides are TGTGCCAGCAGGGCGGACAGTCCCAATCAGCCCCAGCATTTT.

This rearrangement joins TRBV21-1 to TRBJ1-5; the table's D call of TRBD1 was not tested on the DNA. TRBV21-1 is annotated as a pseudogene. This CDR3 has 18 amino acids. CDR3 coding DNA: TGTGCCAGCAGCCCACAGGACAGCCCACGGATAGGCAATCAGCCCCAGCATTTT. This sequence encodes CASSPQDSPRIGNQPQHF.

The chain joins TRBV7-9 to TRBJ2-7, with 9 bases fitting TRBD1. Germline V gene lookup returns CDR1 SEHNR and CDR2 FQNEAQ (reference sequence). This CDR3 is 15 amino acids long. J gave up 5 bases and V 5 bases, and 10 bases lay outside the gene matches. Here the CDR3 reads CASSPLGQGQHEQYF. The CDR3, as DNA: TGTGCCAGCAGCCCCCTGGGACAGGGTCAACACGAGCAGTACTTC.